The T cell receptor beta chain under discussion was sequenced for a study of T cells in Graves' hyperthyroidism and ophthalmopathy. From germline, CDR1 is SGHAT and CDR2 FQNNGV. This CDR3 spans 15 amino acids. Trimming cost V 0 bases and J 8 bases, with 13 bases left between them. Patients showing uncontrolled infection, other autoimmune disease, pregnancy or lactation were ineligible. Diagnostic decisions used clinical symptoms, serum thyroxine and TRAb, thyroid ultrasound and orbital computed tomography. To note about this clonotype: What it binds is unknown.

Amplified regions were TCR beta CDR3 sequences from RNA transcripts. First-round RT-PCR with HTBI primers amplified the TCR CDR3 region. Each CDR3 protein gets one entry after TCRdb re-called the multiplex PCR reads with MiXCR. The table includes about 400,000 distinct CDR3 sequences, over 10% detected once. Broader study findings: Peripheral blood also featured most of the thyroid clonotypes expanded above 0.001.

The specimen was blood. This chain connects TRBV11-2 to TRBJ1-4, with unresolved D. The source is a woman between 18 and 29 years old with Graves' hyperthyroidism. CDR3 DNA: TGTGCCAGCAGCTTAGAAGGCCTTGGCGGGGAAAAACTGTTTTTT. This translates into CASSLEGLGGEKLFF.